These 25 T cell receptor beta chains came from one sample sequenced in a study of T cell repertoires in cytomegalovirus infection. MiXCR was run by TCRdb on the reads, yielding one entry per CDR3 protein. Of 300,000 or so distinct CDR3 sequences listed, approximately 25% are singletons. Their antigen targets remain unknown. The source was cultured PBMCs, collected from culture after CMV antigen stimulation. The source is a human donor in good health (CMV status not recorded). Some clones in this sample may be carry-over from other donors' samples.

This clonotype was seen a few times. The chain employs TRBV19 and TRBJ1-1; D perhaps matches TRBD1 (6 bases). From germline, CDR1 is LNHDA and CDR2 SQIVND (reference sequence). The CDR3 runs to 13 residues. Between the trimmed V and J ends, which lost 11 bases and 5 bases, there was a span of 18 bases. The CDR3 sequence is CASSWGRGTEAFF. DNA for the CDR3: TGTGCCTCCAGCTGGGGGCGCGGTACTGAAGCTTTCTTT.

This sequence joins TRBV28 and TRBJ1-5; tentative D call: TRBD1 (6 bases). Germline V gene lookup returns CDR1 MDHEN and CDR2 SYDVKM. V lost 6 bases to trimming and J lost 4 bases, with 13 bases between them. The CDR3 consists of 14 residues. The CDR3 DNA is TGTGCCAGCAGCCTGGGGGCAGGAAATCAGCCCCAGCATTTT. Translated, it gives CASSLGAGNQPQHF. The whole variable domain, filled in from reference TRBV28 and TRBJ1-5, reads DVKVTQSSRYLVKRTGEKVFLECVQDMDHENMFWYRQDPGLGLRLIYFSYDVKMKEKGDIPEGYSVSREKKERFSLILESASTNQTSMYLCASSLGAGNQPQHFGDGTRLSIL.

V is TRBV7-6 and J is TRBJ2-3, with 10 nucleotides matching TRBD2. This CDR3 comprises 18 residues. The junction had 10 bases not matched to a gene; V was cut back by 1 base and J by 3 bases. The germline CDR1 and CDR2 sequences are SGHVS and FNYEAQ. The CDR3: CASSLGASGRGDTDTQYF. The CDR3 region has the DNA TGTGCCAGCAGCTTAGGTGCTAGCGGGAGAGGTGATACAGATACGCAGTATTTT.

This clonotype was picked up a small number of times. J is TRBJ2-3 and V is TRBV7-2, with 9 bases matching TRBD2. Germline CDR1 is SGHTA and CDR2 is FQGNSA. CDR3 length: 16 residues. Trimming took 2 bases from V and 1 from J; bases not matched to a gene: 4. Here the CDR3 reads CASSLRLAGRTDTQYF. The CDR3 coding sequence is TGTGCCAGCAGCTTACGGCTAGCGGGACGCACAGATACGCAGTATTTT.

The J gene is TRBJ2-2, the V gene TRBV9; no firm D call. This CDR3 spans 15 amino acids. V was trimmed by 1 base and J by 0 bases, leaving 7 bases between them. CDR1 is SGDLS, CDR2 YYNGEE, per germline. The CDR3 protein is CASSVTGPNTGELFF. The DNA for the CDR3 is TGTGCCAGCAGCGTAACCGGGCCGAACACCGGGGAGCTGTTTTTT.

The J gene is TRBJ2-5, the V gene TRBV11-3; the match to TRBD1 covers 12 bases. Germline V gives CDR1 SGHNT, CDR2 YENEEA. V lost 7 bases, J lost 5 bases, and 8 bases stayed unmatched. The CDR3 spans 15 residues. The CDR3 reads CASKTGTGGRETQYF. In DNA, the CDR3 is TGTGCCAGCAAAACCGGGACAGGGGGCCGGGAGACCCAGTACTTC.

This clonotype was seen a handful of times. The gene calls are TRBV5-1 and TRBJ2-3; D remains ambiguous. CDR1 and CDR2 from the germline V gene are SGHRS and YFSETQ. The V and J ends lost 4 bases and 6 bases respectively, with 15 bases between them. The CDR3 length is 14 residues. CDR3 DNA: TGCGCCAGCAGCCCAACGGCCACCCCCGATACGCAGTATTTT. Its protein product is CASSPTATPDTQYF.

This clonotype was detected ten times or more. The chain uses TRBV6-1 and TRBJ2-3; D perhaps matches TRBD1 (5 bases). The CDR3 runs 17 residues. Trimming removed 6 bases at V and 0 bases at J, with 19 bases between. The germline gives CDR1 MNHNS, CDR2 SASEGT. The CDR3 DNA sequence: TGTGCCAGCAGGGCCGCATGGGGCGCCGGAAGCACAGATACGCAGTATTTT. As protein: CASRAAWGAGSTDTQYF.

This clonotype was seen repeatedly, ten times or more. The chain carries TRBV12-3 or TRBV12-4 and TRBJ2-1, with D possibly matching TRBD2 (6 bases). The CDR3 consists of 15 residues. The germline V and J ends were trimmed by 6 bases and 9 bases, with 21 bases remaining between them. CDR3 region: CASSSRSGGTSEQFF. CDR3 nucleotides: TGTGCCAGCAGCTCCCGAAGCGGAGGGACTTCTGAGCAGTTCTTC.

The chain is built from TRBV20-1 and TRBJ2-3; 12 nucleotides agree with TRBD2. The CDR3 is 15 amino acids. Germline V gene lookup returns CDR1 DFQATT and CDR2 SNEGSKA (reference sequence). V trimming: 4 bases; J trimming: 9 bases; junction bases outside the gene matches: 11. The CDR3 DNA sequence: TGCAGTGCTACCCCTCTAGCGGGAGGGCCTAGAACGCAGTATTTT. Its protein is CSATPLAGGPRTQYF.

This clonotype occurred many times. The chain links TRBV7-2 to TRBJ2-1; TRBD2 matches 12 bases. V trimming: 5 bases; J trimming: 6 bases; junction bases outside the gene matches: 5. This CDR3 is 15 amino acids long. Germline assignment: CDR1 SGHTA and CDR2 FQGNSA. DNA for the CDR3: TGTGCCAGCAGCAAAGGGACTAGCGGGTTCAATGAGCAGTTCTTC. Protein sequence: CASSKGTSGFNEQFF.

This clonotype occurred a few times. The V and J genes are TRBV15 and TRBJ1-2; 9 bases fit TRBD1. Germline V gene sequence: CDR1 LNHNV, CDR2 YYDKDF (reference sequence). The CDR3 totals 13 residues. J was trimmed by 4 bases and V by 5 bases; bases with no gene match: 2. CDR3 nucleotide sequence: TGTGCCACCAGCTCGACAGGGGGCTATGGCTACACCTTC. This codes for CATSSTGGYGYTF.

The chain employs TRBV5-1 and TRBJ2-1; D is uncertain. Between the trimmed V and J ends, which lost 0 bases and 7 bases, there was a span of 8 bases. This CDR3 is built from 13 residues. Per the germline V gene, CDR1 is SGHRS and CDR2 is YFSETQ. The CDR3: CASSLEGVNEQFF. In DNA form, the CDR3 reads TGCGCCAGCAGCTTGGAGGGTGTGAATGAGCAGTTCTTC.

The table lists this clonotype with many counts. This chain connects TRBV7-2 to TRBJ1-5, with unresolved D. CDR3 length: 12 residues. The V gene's germline CDR1 is SGHTA and CDR2 FQGNSA. Trimming took 5 bases from V and 9 from J, leaving 11 bases between them. The CDR3 DNA follows: TGTGCCAGCAGCCTGGGATTGGGGCCCCAGCATTTT. This sequence encodes CASSLGLGPQHF.

At least ten counts were recorded for this clonotype. V is TRBV7-2 and J is TRBJ1-2, with TRBD1 matching 9 bases. The CDR3 sequence is 13 residues long. With V trimmed by 4 bases and J by 10 bases, 7 bases remained unmatched. The germline gives CDR1 SGHTA, CDR2 FQGNSA. The CDR3 loop reads CASSSGTGRPYTF. The CDR3, as DNA: TGTGCCAGCAGCTCCGGGACAGGGCGTCCCTACACCTTC.

This clonotype was found a few times. This sequence joins TRBV19 and TRBJ1-2; D perhaps matches TRBD1 (5 bases). There are 14 residues in the CDR3. The V and J ends lost 5 bases and 3 bases respectively, with 13 bases between them. Germline loops: CDR1 LNHDA, CDR2 SQIVND (reference sequence). The CDR3 region is CASSVGTEDYGYTF. The CDR3 region has the DNA TGTGCCAGTAGTGTCGGGACGGAAGACTATGGCTACACCTTC.

There are a few counts of this clonotype. The chain is built from TRBV11-1 and TRBJ2-1; D is unresolved. CDR1 is SGHAT, CDR2 FQDESV, per germline (reference sequence). V was clipped by 6 bases and J by 3 bases, with 24 bases between them. This CDR3 contains 18 residues. The CDR3 nucleotides are TGTGCCAGCAGTCCAATCACCGGGCCCCAAGCCTACTACAATGAGCAGTTCTTC. Protein: CASSPITGPQAYYNEQFF.

Here the CDR3 reads CATRGQDTQYF. Here the CDR3 DNA reads TGTGCTACGCGGGGCCAAGATACGCAGTATTTT. J is TRBJ2-3 and V is TRBV19, with D possibly being TRBD2 (6 bases). CDR3 size: 11 residues. In germline, CDR1 is LNHDA, CDR2 SQIVND (reference sequence).

V is TRBV7-2 and J is TRBJ1-1; D unresolved. The V end lost 1 base, the J end lost 1 base, and 10 bases lay between the germline ends. CDR1 and CDR2 (germline): SGHTA, FQGNSA. The CDR3 has 15 amino acids. CDR3 nucleotides: TGTGCCAGCAGCTTAGTAGGAGGAGAGAACACTGAAGCTTTCTTT. Translating gives CASSLVGGENTEAFF.

In this sample, this clonotype turned up a few times. The chain has TRBV4-3 and TRBJ2-1, with D perhaps matching TRBD2 (5 bases). This CDR3 region has 14 residues. The V end lost 1 base, the J end lost 10 bases, and 14 bases lay between the germline ends. Germline lookup yields CDR1 LGHNA and CDR2 YSLEER. As DNA, the CDR3 is TGCGCCAGCAGCCAAGGCACCCGTACGGGAGAGCAGTTCTTC. Translated, it gives CASSQGTRTGEQFF.

This clonotype occurred many times. The rearrangement links TRBV7-2 to TRBJ1-2, with TRBD1 as a possible D gene (5 bases). This CDR3 comprises 15 residues. CDR1 SGHTA and CDR2 FQGNSA come from the germline V gene. Trimming took 5 bases from V and 4 from J, leaving 17 bases between them. The CDR3 sequence: CASSAGNPGPYGYTF. In DNA, the CDR3 is TGTGCCAGCAGCGCAGGAAACCCGGGACCCTATGGCTACACCTTC.

This clonotype has just a few counts. The rearrangement joins TRBV20-1 to TRBJ1-1; TRBD1 is a possible D gene (5 bases). Germline CDR1 and CDR2: DFQATT and SNEGSKA (reference sequence). Trimming pared 1 base from V and 11 bases from J, leaving 11 bases between. This CDR3 is built from 11 residues. CDR3 protein: CSARAAGGAFF. The CDR3 DNA follows: TGCAGTGCTAGAGCGGCGGGGGGGGCTTTCTTT.

This sequence joins TRBV12-3 or TRBV12-4 and TRBJ1-1, with D unclear. Trimming took 6 bases from V and 3 from J, leaving 11 bases between them. This CDR3 has 13 amino acids. The CDR3 DNA sequence: TGTGCCAGCAGCCTACAATTATACACTGAAGCTTTCTTT. It is translated as CASSLQLYTEAFF.

This chain connects TRBV5-4 to TRBJ1-6, with 7 bases matching TRBD1. V gave up 0 bases and J gave up 7 bases; unmatched junction bases: 10. The germline CDR1 and CDR2 sequences are SGHNT and YYREEE (reference sequence). This CDR3 is 17 amino acids long. CDR3 region: CASSLGGGQAGNSPLHF. The CDR3, as DNA: TGTGCCAGCAGCTTGGGCGGAGGACAGGCGGGGAATTCACCCCTCCACTTT.

In its sample, this clonotype was seen many times. The gene calls are TRBV7-2 and TRBJ2-1; 8 bases are a match to TRBD2. The germline CDR1 and CDR2 sequences are SGHTA and FQGNSA. The CDR3 spans 16 residues. J lost 6 bases, V lost 1 base, and 8 bases had no gene match. The CDR3 loop is CASSLVSGNAFNEQFF. As DNA, the CDR3 is TGTGCCAGCAGCTTAGTTAGCGGGAACGCGTTCAATGAGCAGTTCTTC.